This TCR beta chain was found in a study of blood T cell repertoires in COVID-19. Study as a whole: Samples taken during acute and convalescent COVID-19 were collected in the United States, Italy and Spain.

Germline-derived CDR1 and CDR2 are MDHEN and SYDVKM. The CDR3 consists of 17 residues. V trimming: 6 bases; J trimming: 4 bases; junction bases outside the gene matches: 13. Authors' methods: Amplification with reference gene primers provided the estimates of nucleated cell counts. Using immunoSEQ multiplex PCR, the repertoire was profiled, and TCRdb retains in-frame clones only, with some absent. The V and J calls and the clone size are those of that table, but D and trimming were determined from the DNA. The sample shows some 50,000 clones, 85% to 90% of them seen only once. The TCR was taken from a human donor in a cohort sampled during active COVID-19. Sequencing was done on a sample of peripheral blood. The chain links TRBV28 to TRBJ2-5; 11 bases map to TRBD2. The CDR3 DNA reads TGTGCCAGCAGAACTAGCGGGAGTGACGGTGGGCGAGAGACCCAGTACTTC. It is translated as CASRTSGSDGGRETQYF.